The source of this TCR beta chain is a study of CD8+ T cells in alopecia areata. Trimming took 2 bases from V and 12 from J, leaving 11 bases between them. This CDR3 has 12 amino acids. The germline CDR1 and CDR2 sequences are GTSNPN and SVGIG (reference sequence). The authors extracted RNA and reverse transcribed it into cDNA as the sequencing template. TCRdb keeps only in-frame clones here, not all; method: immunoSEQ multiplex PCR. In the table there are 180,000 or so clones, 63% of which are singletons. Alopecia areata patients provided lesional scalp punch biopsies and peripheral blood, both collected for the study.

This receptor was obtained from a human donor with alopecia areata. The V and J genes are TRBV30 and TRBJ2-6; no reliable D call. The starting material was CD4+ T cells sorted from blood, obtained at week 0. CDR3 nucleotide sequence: TGTGCCTGGAGTTCGCAGTCCCCCGTCCTGACTTTC. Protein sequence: CAWSSQSPVLTF.